This T cell receptor beta chain was identified during a study of blood T cell repertoires in COVID-19. The wider study: The United States, Italy and Spain provided the acute and convalescent COVID-19 samples.

Germline CDR1 and CDR2: SGDLS and YYNGEE. Between the trimmed V and J ends, which lost 2 bases and 2 bases, there was a span of 7 bases. The CDR3 runs 13 residues. The table came from immunoSEQ multiplex PCR; TCRdb's copy has only in-frame clones and leaves some out. The top ten hold about 20% of the sample, which has just over 60,000 clones, 65% to 80% seen once. The sequencing sample was made of peripheral blood. This sequence was found in a man in his sixties with acute or convalescent COVID-19. The chain is built from TRBV9 and TRBJ1-2, with no clear D. CDR3 coding DNA: TGTGCCAGCAGCGTGGGCAGGAACTATGGCTACACCTTC. Amino acid sequence: CASSVGRNYGYTF.